These 11 T cell receptor beta chains were sequenced from one sample in a study of T cells in Graves' hyperthyroidism and ophthalmopathy. RNA transcripts provided the source from which TCR beta CDR3 regions were amplified. The HTBI primer set drove a first-round RT-PCR of the TCR CDR3. TCRdb fed the multiplex PCR reads into MiXCR, producing one record per CDR3 protein. The sample has around 600,000 distinct CDR3 sequences, more than 14% seen once. Sequencing used blood. These receptors all come from a woman aged 50 to 65 with Graves' ophthalmopathy.

This chain uses TRBV18 with TRBJ2-1; a possible D gene is TRBD1 (5 bases). Trimming took off 0 bases at V and 1 base at J, with 10 bases between the two ends. The CDR3 runs 16 residues. Germline CDR1 and CDR2: KGHSH and LQKENI. The CDR3 DNA reads TGTGCCAGCTCACCACCTCAAGGGGCATCCTACAATGAGCAGTTCTTC. Translated: CASSPPQGASYNEQFF.

This clonotype was seen at least ten times. V usage is TRBV7-9 and J usage is TRBJ2-1; weak D call: TRBD2 (5 bases). Germline V gives CDR1 SEHNR, CDR2 FQNEAQ (reference sequence). This CDR3 is 16 amino acids long. V was shortened by 4 bases and J by 6 bases, with 19 bases between the two germline ends. CDR3 loop: CASSYPPGRGINEQFF. As DNA, the CDR3 is TGTGCCAGCAGCTATCCTCCGGGGAGAGGAATCAATGAGCAGTTCTTC.

A few counts support this clonotype. The genes are TRBV5-1 and TRBJ2-7; D call uncertain. The CDR3 contains 13 residues. The V end lost 2 bases, the J end lost 3 bases, and 9 bases lay between the germline ends. The germline CDR1 and CDR2 sequences are SGHRS and YFSETQ. The CDR3 nucleotides read TGCGCCAGCAGCTTCATGTCTCGCTACGAGCAGTACTTC. Translation: CASSFMSRYEQYF.

This clonotype was seen ten or more times. J is TRBJ1-5 and V is TRBV18; D gene unclear. The CDR3 sequence is 16 residues long. The V end lost 1 base, the J end lost 2 bases, and 12 bases lay between the germline ends. Per germline, CDR1 KGHSH and CDR2 LQKENI. This chain's CDR3 is CASSPQQIFGNQPQHF. The CDR3 DNA reads as TGTGCCAGCTCACCACAACAGATTTTCGGCAATCAGCCCCAGCATTTT.

To note about this clonotype: A much larger clonotype is one base distant, so this may be a read error. The chain joins TRBV7-6 to TRBJ1-1; D gene ambiguous. The CDR3 runs to 14 residues. Germline V gene sequence: CDR1 SGHVS, CDR2 FNYEAQ. In DNA form, the CDR3 reads TGTGCCAGCAGCCGACGGGAGAAGAACGCTGAAGCTTTCTTT. Encoded protein: CASSRREKNAEAFF.

This clonotype was seen at least ten times. This chain joins TRBV28 and TRBJ2-7; D not certain. CDR3 length equals 14 residues. Per the germline V gene, CDR1 is MDHEN and CDR2 is SYDVKM. With 3 bases removed from V and 3 bases from J, the gap between germline ends came to 12 bases. CDR3 DNA sequence: TGTGCCAGCAGTTTCCGACGGGTAGGCTACGAGCAGTACTTC. Amino acids: CASSFRRVGYEQYF.

This clonotype was observed many times. The genes are TRBV6-1 and TRBJ2-2; unclear D gene. The CDR3 totals 14 residues. Per germline, CDR1 MNHNS and CDR2 SASEGT. V lost 2 bases and J lost 2, with 6 bases in between. The CDR3 protein is CASSELLNTGELFF. The CDR3 region has the DNA TGTGCCAGCAGTGAACTCCTAAACACCGGGGAGCTGTTTTTT.

The table lists this clonotype with many counts. The J gene is TRBJ1-1, the V gene TRBV13, with D unclear. The CDR3 extends over 18 amino acids. The germline V gene has CDR1 PRHDT and CDR2 FYEKMQ (reference sequence). V was trimmed by 2 bases and J by 3 bases, leaving 22 bases between them. The CDR3 sequence is CASSLSIFDRDRDTEAFF. The CDR3 DNA reads as TGTGCCAGCAGCTTATCTATTTTTGACCGGGATCGGGACACTGAAGCTTTCTTT.

This clonotype turned up a few times. The rearrangement uses TRBV5-1 and TRBJ2-3, with TRBD2 matching 12 bases. Germline CDR1 SGHRS, CDR2 YFSETQ. V was clipped by 3 bases and J by 1 base; unmatched bases: 18. The length of the CDR3 is 21 residues. Written as DNA, the CDR3 is TGCGCCAGCAGCTCGCTAGCGGGAGGGCCGTTGGGAGATCTACGCACAGATACGCAGTATTTT. Encoded protein: CASSSLAGGPLGDLRTDTQYF.

This sequence joins TRBV24-1 and TRBJ2-1; 14 nucleotides match TRBD2. Trimming cost V 3 bases and J 8 bases; bases outside gene matches: 11. The CDR3 totals 18 residues. Germline V CDR1 and CDR2: KGHDR, SFDVKD. The DNA of the CDR3 is TGTGCCACCAGTGATGTACCGGGACTAGCGGGAGTGGACGATGAGCAGTTCTTC. Amino acids: CATSDVPGLAGVDDEQFF.

This clonotype was recorded at least ten times. J is TRBJ2-7 and V is TRBV7-2; 15 bases align to TRBD2. Germline CDR1 reads SGHTA; CDR2 reads FQGNSA. The CDR3 spans 15 residues. The V segment lost 7 bases and the J segment 4 bases; nucleotides outside the gene matches: 5. In DNA form, the CDR3 reads TGTGCCAGCAATCCCGGACTAGCGGGAGGGTACGAGCAGTACTTC. Translating it yields CASNPGLAGGYEQYF.